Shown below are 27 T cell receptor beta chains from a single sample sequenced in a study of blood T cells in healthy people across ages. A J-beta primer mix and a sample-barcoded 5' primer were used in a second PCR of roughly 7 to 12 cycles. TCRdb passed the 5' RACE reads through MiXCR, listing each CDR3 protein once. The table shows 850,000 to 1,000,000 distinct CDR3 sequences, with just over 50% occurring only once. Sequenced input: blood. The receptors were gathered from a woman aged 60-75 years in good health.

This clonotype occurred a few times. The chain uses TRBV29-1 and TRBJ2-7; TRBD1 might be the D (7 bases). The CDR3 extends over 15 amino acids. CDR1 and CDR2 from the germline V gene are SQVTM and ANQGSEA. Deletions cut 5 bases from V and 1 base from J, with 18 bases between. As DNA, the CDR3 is TGCAGCGTTAATACAGGGGACTTGGGGTCCTACGAGCAGTACTTC. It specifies CSVNTGDLGSYEQYF.

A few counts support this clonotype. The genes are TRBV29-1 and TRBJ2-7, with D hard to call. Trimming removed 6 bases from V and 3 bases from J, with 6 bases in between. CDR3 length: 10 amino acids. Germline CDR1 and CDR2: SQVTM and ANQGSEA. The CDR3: CSVQNYEQYF. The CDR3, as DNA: TGCAGCGTGCAGAACTACGAGCAGTACTTC.

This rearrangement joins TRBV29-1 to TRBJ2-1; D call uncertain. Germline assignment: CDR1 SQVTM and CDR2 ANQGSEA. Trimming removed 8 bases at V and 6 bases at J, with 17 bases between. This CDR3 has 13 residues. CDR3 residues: CSPLPVTINEQFF. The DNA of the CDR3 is TGCAGCCCCCTCCCCGTTACAATCAATGAGCAGTTCTTC.

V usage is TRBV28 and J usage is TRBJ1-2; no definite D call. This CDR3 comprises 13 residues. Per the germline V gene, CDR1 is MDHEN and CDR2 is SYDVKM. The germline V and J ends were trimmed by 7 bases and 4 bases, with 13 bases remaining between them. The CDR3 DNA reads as TGTGCCAGCACCCCGGTCGGGCCCTATGGCTACACCTTC. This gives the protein CASTPVGPYGYTF.

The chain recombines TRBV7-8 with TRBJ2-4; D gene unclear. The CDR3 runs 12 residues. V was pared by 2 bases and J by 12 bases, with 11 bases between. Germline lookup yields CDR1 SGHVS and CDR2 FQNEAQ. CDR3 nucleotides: TGTGCCAGCAGCTTATCGGCCGCGGATCAGTACTTC. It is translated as CASSLSAADQYF. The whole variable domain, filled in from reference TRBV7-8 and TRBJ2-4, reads GAGVSQSPRYKVAKRGQDVALRCDPISGHVSLFWYQQALGQGPEFLTYFQNEAQLDKSGLPSDRFFAERPEGSVSTLKIQRTQQEDSAVYLCASSLSAADQYFGAGTRLSVL.

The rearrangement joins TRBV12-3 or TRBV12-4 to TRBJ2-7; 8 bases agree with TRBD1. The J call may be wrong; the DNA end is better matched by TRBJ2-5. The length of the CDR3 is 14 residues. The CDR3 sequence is CASSLRRGLETQYF. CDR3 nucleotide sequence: TGTGCCAGCAGTTTACGCAGGGGGCTCGAGACCCAGTACTTC.

The CDR3 sequence is CSARDDSYPSYNEQFF. The CDR3 DNA reads TGCAGTGCTAGAGACGACAGTTACCCCTCCTACAATGAGCAGTTCTTC. This sequence joins TRBV20-1 and TRBJ2-1; D is possibly TRBD1 (5 bases). CDR1 and CDR2 (germline): DFQATT, SNEGSKA (reference sequence). Trimming took off 0 bases at V and 0 bases at J, with 12 bases between the two ends. The CDR3 contains 16 residues.

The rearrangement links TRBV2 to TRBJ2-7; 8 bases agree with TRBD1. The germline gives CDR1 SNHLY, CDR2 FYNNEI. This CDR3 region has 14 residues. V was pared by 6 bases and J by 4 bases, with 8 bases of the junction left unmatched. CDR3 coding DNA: TGTGCCAGCAGCTCACAGGGGGATAGGTACGAGCAGTACTTC. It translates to CASSSQGDRYEQYF.

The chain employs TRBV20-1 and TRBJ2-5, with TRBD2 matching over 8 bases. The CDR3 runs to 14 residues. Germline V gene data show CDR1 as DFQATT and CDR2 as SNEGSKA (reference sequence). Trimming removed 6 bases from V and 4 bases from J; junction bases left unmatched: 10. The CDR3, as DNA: TGCAGTGCAATTAGCGGGACAACCCCAGAGACCCAGTACTTC. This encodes CSAISGTTPETQYF.

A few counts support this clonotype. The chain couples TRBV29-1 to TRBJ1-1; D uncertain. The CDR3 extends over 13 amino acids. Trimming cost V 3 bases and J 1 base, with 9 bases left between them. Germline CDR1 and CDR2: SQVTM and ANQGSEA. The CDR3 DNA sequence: TGCAGCGTTGACGACCATGGGAACACTGAAGCTTTCTTT. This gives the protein CSVDDHGNTEAFF.

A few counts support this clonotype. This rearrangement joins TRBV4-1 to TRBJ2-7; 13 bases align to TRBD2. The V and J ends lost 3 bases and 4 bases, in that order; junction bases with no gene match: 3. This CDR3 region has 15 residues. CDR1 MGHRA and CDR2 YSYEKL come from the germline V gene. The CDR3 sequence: CASSHRLAGGYEQYF. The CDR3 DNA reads TGCGCCAGCAGCCATCGACTAGCGGGAGGATACGAGCAGTACTTC.

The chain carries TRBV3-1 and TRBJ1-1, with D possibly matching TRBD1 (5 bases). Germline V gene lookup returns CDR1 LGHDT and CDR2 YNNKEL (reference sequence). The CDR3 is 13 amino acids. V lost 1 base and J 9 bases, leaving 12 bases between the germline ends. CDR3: CASSQVRGGQAFF. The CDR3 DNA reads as TGTGCCAGCAGCCAAGTAAGGGGTGGGCAAGCTTTCTTT.

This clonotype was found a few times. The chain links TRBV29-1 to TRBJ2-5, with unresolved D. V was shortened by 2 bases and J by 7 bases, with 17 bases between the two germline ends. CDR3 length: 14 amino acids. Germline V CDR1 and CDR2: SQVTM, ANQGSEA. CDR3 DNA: TGCAGCGTTGAACCCCCGCAAAAGTCCGGGACCCAGTACTTC. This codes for CSVEPPQKSGTQYF.

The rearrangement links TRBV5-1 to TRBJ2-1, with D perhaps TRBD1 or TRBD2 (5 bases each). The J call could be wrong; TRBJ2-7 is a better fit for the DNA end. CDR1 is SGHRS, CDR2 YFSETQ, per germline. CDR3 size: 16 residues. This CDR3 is CASSSVGPMTNNEQYF. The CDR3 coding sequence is TGCGCCAGCAGCTCCGTGGGACCCATGACCAACAATGAGCAGTACTTC.

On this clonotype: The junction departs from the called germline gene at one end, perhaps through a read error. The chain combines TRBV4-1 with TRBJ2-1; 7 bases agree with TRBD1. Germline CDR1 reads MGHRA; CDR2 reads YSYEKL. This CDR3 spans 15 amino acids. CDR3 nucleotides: TGCGCCAGCAGTCCGACAGGGTACTCCTACAGTGAGCAGTTCTTC. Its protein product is CASSPTGYSYSEQFF.

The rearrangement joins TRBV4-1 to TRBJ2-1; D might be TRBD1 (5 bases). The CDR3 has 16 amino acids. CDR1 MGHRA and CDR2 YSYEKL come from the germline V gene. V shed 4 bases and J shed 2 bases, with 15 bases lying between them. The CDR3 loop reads CASSRHDSGAYNEQFF. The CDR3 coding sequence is TGCGCCAGCAGCCGTCATGACAGTGGGGCCTACAATGAGCAGTTCTTC.

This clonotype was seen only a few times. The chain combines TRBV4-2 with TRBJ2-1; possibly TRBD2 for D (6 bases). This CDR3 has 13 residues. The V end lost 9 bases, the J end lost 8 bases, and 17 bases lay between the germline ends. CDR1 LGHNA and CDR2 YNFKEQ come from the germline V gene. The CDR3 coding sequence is TGTGCCAGGGGCGATTGCGGGATTGATGAGCAGTTCTTC. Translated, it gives CARGDCGIDEQFF.

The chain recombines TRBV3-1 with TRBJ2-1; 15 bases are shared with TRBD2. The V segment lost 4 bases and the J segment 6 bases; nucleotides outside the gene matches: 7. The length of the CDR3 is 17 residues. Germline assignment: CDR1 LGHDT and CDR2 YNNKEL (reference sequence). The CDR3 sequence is CASSPGTSGRLSNEQFF. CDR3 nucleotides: TGTGCCAGCAGCCCCGGGACTAGCGGGAGGTTAAGCAATGAGCAGTTCTTC.

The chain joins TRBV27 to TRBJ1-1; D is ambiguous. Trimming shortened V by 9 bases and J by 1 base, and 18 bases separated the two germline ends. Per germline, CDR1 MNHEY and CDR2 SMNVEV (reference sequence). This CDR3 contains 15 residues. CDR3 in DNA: TGTGCCAGTAAAAAGCCAGCCACGGGGAACACTGAAGCTTTCTTT. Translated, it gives CASKKPATGNTEAFF.

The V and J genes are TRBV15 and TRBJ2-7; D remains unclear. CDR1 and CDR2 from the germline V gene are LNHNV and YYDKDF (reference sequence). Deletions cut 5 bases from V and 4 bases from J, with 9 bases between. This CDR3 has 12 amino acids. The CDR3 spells CATSRLSYEQYF. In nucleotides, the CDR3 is TGTGCCACCAGCCGACTTTCGTACGAGCAGTACTTC.

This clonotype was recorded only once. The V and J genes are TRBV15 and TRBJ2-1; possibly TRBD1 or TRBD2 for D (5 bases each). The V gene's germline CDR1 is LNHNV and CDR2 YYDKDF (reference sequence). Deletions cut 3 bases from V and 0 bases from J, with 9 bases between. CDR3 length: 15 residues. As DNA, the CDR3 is TGTGCCACCAGCAGCAGGGACCGCTCCTACAATGAGCAGTTCTTC. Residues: CATSSRDRSYNEQFF.

The CDR3 protein is CASGERTDTQYF. DNA for the CDR3: TGTGCTAGTGGGGAAAGGACGGATACGCAGTATTTT. The chain employs TRBV12-5 and TRBJ2-3; no clear D gene. V gave up 6 bases and J gave up 6 bases, with 10 bases separating them. CDR3 size: 12 residues. Germline-derived CDR1 and CDR2 are LGHNT and FRNRAP.

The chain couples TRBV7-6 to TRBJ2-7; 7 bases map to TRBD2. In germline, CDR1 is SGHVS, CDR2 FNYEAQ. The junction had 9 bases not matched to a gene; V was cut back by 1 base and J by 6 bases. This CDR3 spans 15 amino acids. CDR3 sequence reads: CASSLGAGATPEQYF. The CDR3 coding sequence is TGTGCCAGCAGCTTAGGGGCGGGAGCGACCCCCGAGCAGTACTTC.

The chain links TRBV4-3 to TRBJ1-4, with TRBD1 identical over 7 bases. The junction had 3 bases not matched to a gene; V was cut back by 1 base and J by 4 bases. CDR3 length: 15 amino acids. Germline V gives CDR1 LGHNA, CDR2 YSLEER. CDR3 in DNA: TGCGCCAGCAGCCAAGCAACAGGGGATAATGAAAAACTGTTTTTT. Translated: CASSQATGDNEKLFF.

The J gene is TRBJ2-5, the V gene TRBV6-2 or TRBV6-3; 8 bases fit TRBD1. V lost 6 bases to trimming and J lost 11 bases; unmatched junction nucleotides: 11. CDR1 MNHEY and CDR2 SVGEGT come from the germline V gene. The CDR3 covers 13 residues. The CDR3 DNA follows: TGTGCCAGCAGGGTGACAGGGGATCGAAAGCAGTACTTC. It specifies CASRVTGDRKQYF.

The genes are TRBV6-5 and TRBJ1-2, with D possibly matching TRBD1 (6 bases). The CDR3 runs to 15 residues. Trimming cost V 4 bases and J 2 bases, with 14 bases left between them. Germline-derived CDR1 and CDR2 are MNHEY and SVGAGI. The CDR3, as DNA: TGTGCCAGCAGTTCGACAGGCTCTAACAACTATGGCTACACCTTC. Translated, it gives CASSSTGSNNYGYTF.

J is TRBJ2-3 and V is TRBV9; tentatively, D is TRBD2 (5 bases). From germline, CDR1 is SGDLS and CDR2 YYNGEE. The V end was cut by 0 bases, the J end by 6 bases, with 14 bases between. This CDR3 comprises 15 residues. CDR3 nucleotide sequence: TGTGCCAGCAGCGTAGAAATGAGGGTTTTGGATACGCAGTATTTT. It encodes CASSVEMRVLDTQYF.